Ten or more counts support the clone carrying this T cell receptor beta chain. Its specificity is not known. The data derive from a study of identical twins. Regarding the study as a whole: Invariant cells of the MAIT and iNKT types might have partly distorted the zero-insertion analyses.

One entry per CDR3 protein results from TCRdb running MiXCR on the 5' RACE reads. The sample lists a few hundred thousand distinct CDR3 sequences; about 9% were seen once. The CDR3 length is 10 residues. Trimming took 4 bases from V and 5 from J, leaving 5 bases between them. Germline lookup yields CDR1 SQVTM and CDR2 ANQGSEA. This same sample was also taken into another study, of yellow fever vaccine responses in identical twins.

The J gene is TRBJ2-5, the V gene TRBV29-1; D call uncertain. The sample was CD8+ T cells sorted from blood. The sequence was obtained from a woman aged 18-29 years in good health. CDR3 sequence reads: CSVVSETQYF. The CDR3 DNA reads as TGCAGCGTTGTCTCGGAGACCCAGTACTTC.